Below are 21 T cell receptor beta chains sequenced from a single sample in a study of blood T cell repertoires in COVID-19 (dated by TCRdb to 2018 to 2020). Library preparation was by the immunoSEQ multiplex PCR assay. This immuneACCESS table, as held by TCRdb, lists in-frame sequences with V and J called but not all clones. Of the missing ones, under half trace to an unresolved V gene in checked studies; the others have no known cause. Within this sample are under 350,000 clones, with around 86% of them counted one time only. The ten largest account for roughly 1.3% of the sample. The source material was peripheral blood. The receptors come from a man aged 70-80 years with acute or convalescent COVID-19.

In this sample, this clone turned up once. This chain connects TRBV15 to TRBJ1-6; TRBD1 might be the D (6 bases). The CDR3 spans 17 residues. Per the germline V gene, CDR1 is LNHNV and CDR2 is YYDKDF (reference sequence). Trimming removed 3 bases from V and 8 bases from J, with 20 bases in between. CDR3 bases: TGTGCCACCAGCAGTAAGGGCGGGGGGCGCGGGGATTCACCCCTCCACTTT. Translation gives CATSSKGGGRGDSPLHF.

Here the CDR3 reads CASSPGQGGNSPLHF. The CDR3 region has the DNA TGTGCCAGCAGCCCCGGACAGGGGGGTAATTCACCCCTCCACTTT. The chain uses TRBV9 and TRBJ1-6; 10 bases map to TRBD1. The V and J ends lost 4 bases and 6 bases, in that order; junction bases with no gene match: 4. The CDR3 spans 15 residues. CDR1 is SGDLS, CDR2 YYNGEE, per germline.

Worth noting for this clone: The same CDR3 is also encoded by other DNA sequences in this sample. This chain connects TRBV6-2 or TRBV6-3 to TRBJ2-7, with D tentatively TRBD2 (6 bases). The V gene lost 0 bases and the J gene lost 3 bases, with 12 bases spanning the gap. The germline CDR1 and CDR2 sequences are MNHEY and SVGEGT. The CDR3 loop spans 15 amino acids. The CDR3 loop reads CASSYSKGGDYEQYF. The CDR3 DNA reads TGTGCCAGCAGTTACTCGAAAGGCGGGGACTACGAGCAGTACTTC.

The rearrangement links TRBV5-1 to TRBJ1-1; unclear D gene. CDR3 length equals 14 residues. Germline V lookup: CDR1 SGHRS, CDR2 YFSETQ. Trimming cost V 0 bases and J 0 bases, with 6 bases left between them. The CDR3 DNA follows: TGCGCCAGCAGCTTGGACAGTTTGAACACTGAAGCTTTCTTT. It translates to CASSLDSLNTEAFF.

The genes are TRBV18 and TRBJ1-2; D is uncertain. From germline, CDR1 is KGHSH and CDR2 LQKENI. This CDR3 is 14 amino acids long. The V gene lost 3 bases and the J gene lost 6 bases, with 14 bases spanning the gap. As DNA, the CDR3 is TGTGCCAGCTCACCGGTCCAGGTTGGGCATGGCTACACCTTC. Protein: CASSPVQVGHGYTF.

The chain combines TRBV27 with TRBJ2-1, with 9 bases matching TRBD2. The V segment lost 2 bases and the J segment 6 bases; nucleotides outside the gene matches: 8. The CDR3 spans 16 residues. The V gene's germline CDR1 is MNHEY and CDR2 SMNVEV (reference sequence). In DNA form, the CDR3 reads TGTGCCAGCAGTTTAGCGTCCGCGGGGGGGATCAATGAGCAGTTCTTC. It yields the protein CASSLASAGGINEQFF.

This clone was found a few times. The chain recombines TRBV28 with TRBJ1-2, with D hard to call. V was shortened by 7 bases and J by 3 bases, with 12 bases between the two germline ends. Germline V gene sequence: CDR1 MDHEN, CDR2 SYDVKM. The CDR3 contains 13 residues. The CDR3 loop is CASTTVLDYGYTF. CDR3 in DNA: TGTGCCAGCACTACGGTCCTGGACTATGGCTACACCTTC.

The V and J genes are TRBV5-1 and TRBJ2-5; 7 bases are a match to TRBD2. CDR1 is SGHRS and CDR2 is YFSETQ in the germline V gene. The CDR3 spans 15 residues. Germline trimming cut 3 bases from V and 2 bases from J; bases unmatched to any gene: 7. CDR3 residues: CASSSAGRSQETQYF. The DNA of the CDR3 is TGCGCCAGCAGCTCAGCGGGACGGTCACAAGAGACCCAGTACTTC. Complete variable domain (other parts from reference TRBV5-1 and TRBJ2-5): KAGVTQTPRYLIKTRGQQVTLSCSPISGHRSVSWYQQTPGQGLQFLFEYFSETQRNKGNFPGRFSGRQFSNSRSEMNVSTLELGDSALYLCASSSAGRSQETQYFGPGTRLLVL.

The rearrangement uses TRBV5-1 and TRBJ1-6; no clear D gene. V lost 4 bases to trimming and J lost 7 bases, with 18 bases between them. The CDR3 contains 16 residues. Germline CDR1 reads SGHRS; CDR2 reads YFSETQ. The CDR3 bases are TGCGCCAGCAGCCCGGGTGGGGAGGGTTTCAATTCACCCCTCCACTTT. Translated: CASSPGGEGFNSPLHF.

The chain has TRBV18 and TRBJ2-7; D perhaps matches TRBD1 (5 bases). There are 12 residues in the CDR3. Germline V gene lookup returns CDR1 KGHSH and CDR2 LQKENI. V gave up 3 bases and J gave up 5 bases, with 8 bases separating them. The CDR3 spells CASSPGRDEQYF. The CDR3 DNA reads TGTGCCAGCTCACCGGGCAGGGACGAGCAGTACTTC.

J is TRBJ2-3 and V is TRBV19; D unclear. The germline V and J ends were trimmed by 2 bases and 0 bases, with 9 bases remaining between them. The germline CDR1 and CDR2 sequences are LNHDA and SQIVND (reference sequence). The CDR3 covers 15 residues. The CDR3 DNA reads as TGTGCCAGTAGTATACGAGCGAGAAGCACAGATACGCAGTATTTT. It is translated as CASSIRARSTDTQYF.

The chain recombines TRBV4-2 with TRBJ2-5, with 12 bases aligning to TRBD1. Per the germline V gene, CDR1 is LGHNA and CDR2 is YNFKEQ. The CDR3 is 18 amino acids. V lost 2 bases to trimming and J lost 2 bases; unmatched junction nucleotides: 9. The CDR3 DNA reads TGTGCCAGCAGCCAATCGGGGACAGGGGGCTTGGGTCAAGAGACCCAGTACTTC. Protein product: CASSQSGTGGLGQETQYF.

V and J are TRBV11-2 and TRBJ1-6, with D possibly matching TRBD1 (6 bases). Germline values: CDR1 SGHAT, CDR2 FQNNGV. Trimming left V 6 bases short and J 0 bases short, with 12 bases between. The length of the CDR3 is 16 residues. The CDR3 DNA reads TGTGCCAGCAGACGTACAGGGAGCTCCTATAATTCACCCCTCCACTTT. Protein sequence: CASRRTGSSYNSPLHF. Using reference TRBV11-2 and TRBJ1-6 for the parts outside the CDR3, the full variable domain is EAGVAQSPRYKIIEKRQSVAFWCNPISGHATLYWYQQILGQGPKLLIQFQNNGVVDDSQLPKDRFSAERLKGVDSTLKIQPAKLEDSAVYLCASRRTGSSYNSPLHFGNGTRLTVT.

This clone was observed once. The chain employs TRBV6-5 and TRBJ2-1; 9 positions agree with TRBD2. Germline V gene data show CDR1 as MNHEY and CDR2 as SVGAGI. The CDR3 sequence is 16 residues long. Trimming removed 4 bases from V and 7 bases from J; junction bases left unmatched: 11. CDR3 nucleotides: TGTGCCAGCAGTTCACTTCCCGGGACTAGCAGGAATGAGCAGTTCTTC. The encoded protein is CASSSLPGTSRNEQFF.

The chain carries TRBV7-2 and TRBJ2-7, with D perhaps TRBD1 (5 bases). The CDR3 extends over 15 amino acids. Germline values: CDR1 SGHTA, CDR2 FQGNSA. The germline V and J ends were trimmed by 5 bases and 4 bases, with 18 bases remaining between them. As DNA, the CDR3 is TGTGCCAGCAGCCCCAATTGGGGCGGAACGTACGAGCAGTACTTC. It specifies CASSPNWGGTYEQYF.

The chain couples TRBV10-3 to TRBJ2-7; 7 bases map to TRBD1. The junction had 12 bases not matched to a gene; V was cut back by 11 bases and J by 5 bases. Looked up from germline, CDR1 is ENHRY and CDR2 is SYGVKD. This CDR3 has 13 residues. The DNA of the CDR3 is TGTGCCGTCGCAGTTACAGGGGCGGACGAGCAGTACTTC. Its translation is CAVAVTGADEQYF.

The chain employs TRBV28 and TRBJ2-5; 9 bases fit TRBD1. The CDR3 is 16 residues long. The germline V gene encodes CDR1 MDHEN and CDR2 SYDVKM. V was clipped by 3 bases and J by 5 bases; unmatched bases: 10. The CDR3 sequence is CASSFGRTGVMETQYF. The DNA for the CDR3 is TGTGCCAGCAGTTTCGGACGGACAGGGGTGATGGAGACCCAGTACTTC.

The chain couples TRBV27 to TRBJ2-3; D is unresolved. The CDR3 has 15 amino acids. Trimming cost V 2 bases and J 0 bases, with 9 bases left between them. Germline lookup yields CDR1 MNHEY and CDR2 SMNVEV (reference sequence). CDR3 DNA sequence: TGTGCCAGCAGTTTAACGTTGACTAGCACAGATACGCAGTATTTT. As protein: CASSLTLTSTDTQYF.

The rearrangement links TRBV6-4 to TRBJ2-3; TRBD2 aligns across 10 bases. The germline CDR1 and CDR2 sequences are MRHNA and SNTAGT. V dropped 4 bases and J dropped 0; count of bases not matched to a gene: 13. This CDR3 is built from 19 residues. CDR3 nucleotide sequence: TGTGCCAGCAGTGCTCTTTTAGCGGGGGGCCCTCTTAGCACAGATACGCAGTATTTT. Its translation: CASSALLAGGPLSTDTQYF.

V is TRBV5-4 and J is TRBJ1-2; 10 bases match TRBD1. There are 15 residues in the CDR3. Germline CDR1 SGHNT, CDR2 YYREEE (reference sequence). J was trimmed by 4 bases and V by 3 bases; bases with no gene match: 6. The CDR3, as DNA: TGTGCCAGCAGCTCTGGGACAGGGGCGGGCTATGGCTACACCTTC. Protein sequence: CASSSGTGAGYGYTF.

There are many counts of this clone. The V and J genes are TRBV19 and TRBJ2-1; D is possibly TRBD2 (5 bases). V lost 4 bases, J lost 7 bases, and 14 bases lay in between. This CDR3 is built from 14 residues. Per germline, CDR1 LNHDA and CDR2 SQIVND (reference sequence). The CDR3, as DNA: TGTGCCAGTAGTACGCCCTTGGAGGCAAATGAGCAGTTCTTC. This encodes CASSTPLEANEQFF.